The sequence of this T cell receptor (beta chain) was determined in a study of T cells in localized non-small cell lung cancer. This clone has only one observation. Its antigen remains unknown. Generated by immunoSEQ multiplex PCR, the TCRdb table keeps only in-frame clones and is missing some. The table has about 1,900 clones, about 30% seen once. Germline CDR1 reads SGHDN; CDR2 reads FVKESK. V was shortened by 1 base and J by 5 bases, with 5 bases between the two germline ends. The CDR3 runs to 12 residues. Study observations and caveats: Adjacent uninvolved lung had the highest clonality, suggesting focused antigen responses.

The TCR sequence derives from a male donor aged 60 or over with stage I squamous cell lung carcinoma. The chain has TRBV14 and TRBJ1-1; no reliable D call. Material: normal lung tissue next to the tumor, obtained before any cancer treatment. DNA for the CDR3: TGTGCCAGCAGCCAAGTGAGGACTGAAGCTTTCTTT. This codes for CASSQVRTEAFF.